The 13 T cell receptor beta chains below were found in one sample sequenced in a study of CD8 T cells in ankylosing spondylitis. Their target antigens are unknown. The study's findings and limits: It appeared that ankylosing spondylitis blood was characterized by a TCR beta motif of roughly 8 highly homologous variants.

TCRdb ran MiXCR on the 5' RACE reads and lists one entry per CDR3 protein. The sample has 400,000 or so distinct CDR3 sequences, 20% to 30% seen once. The sample was blood, either unsorted or a sorted T cell fraction (not recorded which). These receptors all stem from a male donor with ankylosing spondylitis.

V and J are TRBV12-3 or TRBV12-4 and TRBJ1-6; D may be TRBD1 (6 bases). V gave up 5 bases and J gave up 6 bases, with 11 bases separating them. The CDR3 is 14 residues long. The chain's CDR3 is CASSPQGSNSPLHF. The CDR3, as DNA: TGTGCCAGCAGTCCCCAGGGGTCTAATTCACCCCTCCACTTT.

This chain connects TRBV19 to TRBJ1-4, with D tentatively TRBD1 (6 bases). Germline V CDR1 and CDR2: LNHDA, SQIVND (reference sequence). V gave up 5 bases and J gave up 6 bases, with 13 bases separating them. This CDR3 region has 14 residues. The CDR3 protein is CASSDDRWHEKLFF. In DNA form, the CDR3 reads TGTGCCAGTAGTGACGACAGGTGGCATGAAAAACTGTTTTTT.

This clonotype occurred a few times. V and J are TRBV12-3 or TRBV12-4 and TRBJ2-3, with a weak D call TRBD1 (5 bases). Trimming left V 6 bases short and J 2 bases short, with 12 bases between. The CDR3 runs to 14 residues. CDR3 loop: CASSVDTYTDTQYF. The CDR3 DNA reads TGTGCCAGCAGCGTGGACACCTACACAGATACGCAGTATTTT.

The rearrangement uses TRBV9 and TRBJ1-5, with 7 bases identical to TRBD1. V dropped 0 bases and J dropped 2; count of bases not matched to a gene: 2. Germline V gene sequence: CDR1 SGDLS, CDR2 YYNGEE. There are 15 residues in the CDR3. DNA of the CDR3: TGTGCCAGCAGCGTAGACACAGGGGGCAATCAGCCCCAGCATTTT. Protein sequence: CASSVDTGGNQPQHF. Based on the CDR3 plus reference TRBV9 and TRBJ1-5, the full variable domain is DSGVTQTPKHLITATGQRVTLRCSPRSGDLSVYWYQQSLDQGLQFLIQYYNGEERAKGNILERFSAQQFPDLHSELNLSSLELGDSALYFCASSVDTGGNQPQHFGDGTRLSIL.

This clonotype was observed a handful of times. The chain is built from TRBV20-1 and TRBJ1-1; D is ambiguous. The germline V and J ends were trimmed by 6 bases and 4 bases, with 15 bases remaining between them. Looked up from germline, CDR1 is DFQATT and CDR2 is SNEGSKA (reference sequence). This CDR3 has 13 residues. The CDR3 is CSAPGLISTEAFF. CDR3 DNA sequence: TGCAGTGCACCGGGGTTGATTTCCACTGAAGCTTTCTTT.

The chain recombines TRBV7-6 with TRBJ2-3; the D gene is possibly TRBD1 (6 bases). Germline lookup yields CDR1 SGHVS and CDR2 FNYEAQ. The CDR3 runs 15 residues. Trimming pared 1 base from V and 1 base from J, leaving 9 bases between. The CDR3 loop is CASSLGPGGTDTQYF. The CDR3 DNA reads as TGTGCCAGCAGCTTAGGTCCAGGGGGCACAGATACGCAGTATTTT.

The V and J genes are TRBV5-1 and TRBJ1-2, with a tentative D call TRBD1 (6 bases). The V gene lost 4 bases and the J gene lost 8 bases, with 21 bases spanning the gap. The CDR3 loop spans 15 amino acids. The germline gives CDR1 SGHRS, CDR2 YFSETQ. In DNA form, the CDR3 reads TGCGCCAGCAGCGGACGGCTTTCAGGGGAAGACGGCTACACCTTC. Amino acid sequence: CASSGRLSGEDGYTF.

This clonotype was counted between two and nine times. The chain recombines TRBV9 with TRBJ2-5; D is possibly TRBD1 or TRBD2 (7 bases each). V lost 0 bases and J lost 5, with 14 bases in between. The length of the CDR3 is 15 residues. Germline V gene data show CDR1 as SGDLS and CDR2 as YYNGEE. In DNA form, the CDR3 reads TGTGCCAGCAGCGTAGACCCCAGGGGGGGGGAGACCCAGTACTTC. Residues: CASSVDPRGGETQYF.

This clonotype was counted a few times. CDR3 in amino acids: CSAGTSGIYNEQFF. CDR3 coding DNA: TGCAGTGCTGGGACTAGCGGGATCTACAATGAGCAGTTCTTC. V is TRBV20-1 and J is TRBJ2-1, with 13 bases aligning to TRBD2. Germline CDR1 and CDR2: DFQATT and SNEGSKA (reference sequence). V lost 5 bases, J lost 3 bases, and 1 base stayed unmatched. The CDR3 covers 14 residues.

This clonotype appeared a few times. V is TRBV20-1 and J is TRBJ1-2, with D possibly matching TRBD1 (5 bases). V was shortened by 4 bases and J by 4 bases, with 13 bases between the two germline ends. The germline gives CDR1 DFQATT, CDR2 SNEGSKA (reference sequence). This CDR3 contains 13 residues. CDR3 amino acids: CSAKSGALYGYTF. For the CDR3, the DNA is TGCAGTGCTAAGTCCGGGGCCCTCTATGGCTACACCTTC.

This clonotype was found a few times. The DNA for the CDR3 is TGTGCCAGCAGCTTGGTCCTAGCGACGGCCGAGCAGTACTTC. This translates into CASSLVLATAEQYF. The chain has TRBV5-8 and TRBJ2-7; D may be TRBD2 (6 bases). The length of the CDR3 is 14 residues. V lost 0 bases and J 6 bases, leaving 13 bases between the germline ends. Per the germline V gene, CDR1 is SGHTS and CDR2 is YDEGEE.

This clonotype occurred a few times. CDR3 nucleotides: TGTGCCAGCAGCTTAATACCATCGACTAGCGGGCTCTACAATGAGCAGTTCTTC. Translation: CASSLIPSTSGLYNEQFF. The chain links TRBV7-6 to TRBJ2-1; the match to TRBD2 covers 10 bases. The CDR3 loop spans 18 amino acids. V trimming: 2 bases; J trimming: 3 bases; junction bases outside the gene matches: 10. CDR1 is SGHVS and CDR2 is FNYEAQ in the germline V gene.

The chain employs TRBV3-1 and TRBJ1-2, with D possibly TRBD1 on 5 matching bases. Deletions cut 3 bases from V and 3 bases from J, with 11 bases between. The CDR3 contains 14 residues. Germline lookup yields CDR1 LGHDT and CDR2 YNNKEL (reference sequence). DNA for the CDR3: TGTGCCAGCAGCCAGACAGATCGCTACTATGGCTACACCTTC. Its protein is CASSQTDRYYGYTF.